Described below is a single T cell receptor (beta chain) sequence and its context. Study processing details: It was from reference gene primer amplification that nucleated cell counts were estimated. The repertoire was sequenced with immunoSEQ multiplex PCR; TCRdb's copy has only in-frame clones and lacks some. D and trimming were read from the DNA, whereas the V and J calls and clone size are those reported in that table. The table lists over 100,000 clones, 90% to 95% of them singletons, with about 6.3% in the top ten. This specimen comes from a study of blood T cell repertoires in COVID-19. On the study more broadly: T cells, B-cell-depleted T cells, or PBMCs provided the cDNA or gDNA that served as material.

The V end was cut by 3 bases, the J end by 5 bases, with 17 bases between. This CDR3 contains 15 residues. The germline CDR1 and CDR2 sequences are MNHEY and SMNVEV (reference sequence). V gene TRBV27 combines with J gene TRBJ2-7; weak D call: TRBD2 (5 bases). The sequenced sample was peripheral blood. This clonotype was obtained from a human donor in a cohort sampled during active COVID-19. DNA of the CDR3: TGTGCCAGCAGTTTTAAGAGAGGGAGAAACCACGAGCAGTACTTC. It codes for CASSFKRGRNHEQYF.